This T cell receptor beta chain is drawn from a study of response to subunit inactivated influenza vaccine. Trimming took 4 bases from V and 4 from J, leaving 10 bases between them. The CDR3 is made up of 13 amino acids. Germline V gene lookup returns CDR1 MNHNS and CDR2 SASEGT. This clonotype was recorded many times. In TCRdb, the RT-PCR reads were re-called with MiXCR into one record per CDR3 protein. Of 400,000 to 650,000 distinct CDR3 sequences listed, 7.2% are singletons. The sequencing here drew on PBMCs from blood, taken roughly 24 months after vaccination. This clonotype was obtained from a man aged 50 to 75 who received an inactivated influenza vaccine. The chain combines TRBV6-1 with TRBJ1-2; D is possibly TRBD1 (6 bases). The DNA of the CDR3 is TGTGCCAGCAGTGGCAGGGGTAGCTATGGCTACACCTTC. Its protein is CASSGRGSYGYTF.